A selection of T cell receptor beta chains follows, all from one sample in a study of cytomegalovirus exposure and HLA in healthy donors. TCRdb keeps only in-frame clones here, not all; method: immunoSEQ multiplex PCR. The data show about 160,000 clones, approximately 80% seen once. Sequencing was carried out using PBMCs. The receptors derive from a man between 18 and 35 years old in good health and CMV-seropositive. The CDR3 runs from the conserved cysteine through the conserved F or W. The order of the fields is V gene, D gene, clone size, J gene, CDR3 DNA, CDR3 protein. The D gene is left open where the match is weak. Size is omitted from some rows. Given values are once, few, many or a class for expanded clones.

TRBV19	TRBD1	NA	TRBJ2-7	TGTGCCAGTAGTCAACCGGGACAGGCCCACTACGAGCAGTACTTC	CASSQPGQAHYEQYF
TRBV2	TRBD2	NA	TRBJ2-1	TGTGCCGGCCGGGGACTAGCGGATTACAATGAGCAGTTCTTC	CAGRGLADYNEQFF
TRBV6-5	TRBD1	once	TRBJ2-4	TGTGCCAGCAGTTACGTAGCAGGGGGTGCCAAAAACATTCAGTACTTC	CASSYVAGGAKNIQYF
TRBV9	NA	NA	TRBJ2-1	TGTGCCAGCAGCGGATACAGGGACAATGAGCAGTTCTTC	CASSGYRDNEQFF
TRBV27	NA	NA	TRBJ1-1	TGTGCCAGCAGCGATAAGTCGGGGAGTCCGCAAGCTTTCTTT	CASSDKSGSPQAFF
TRBV29-1	TRBD1	few	TRBJ2-2	TGCAGAGGGACAGGTAACACCGGGGAGCTGTTTTTT	CRGTGNTGELFF
TRBV10-3	TRBD2	NA	TRBJ2-3	TGTGCCATCAGCCCGGGAGCGGGGGGTTTTGCAGATACGCAGTATTTT	CAISPGAGGFADTQYF
TRBV5-4	NA	NA	TRBJ1-4	TGTGCCAGCAGTCTGACACAGACTAATGAAAAACTGTTTTTT	CASSLTQTNEKLFF
TRBV5-6	TRBD1	NA	TRBJ2-5	TGTGCCAGCAGCTTTCCCCAACAGGGGGTTTATGCGCGGGAGACCCAGTACTTC	CASSFPQQGVYARETQYF
TRBV7-8	TRBD2	once	TRBJ2-2	TGTGCCAGCAGCAACACTAGCGGGAGATCGGGGGAGCTGTTTTTT	CASSNTSGRSGELFF
TRBV10-2	NA	NA	TRBJ2-3	TGCGCCAGCAGCGACGGGACTTCCACAGATACGCAGTATTTT	CASSDGTSTDTQYF
TRBV6-5	TRBD1	NA	TRBJ1-2	TGTGCCTGCGGTCCCGGGACAGGGGGCGATCGTGGCTACACCTTC	CACGPGTGGDRGYTF
TRBV9	TRBD1	NA	TRBJ2-7	TGTGCCAGCAGCGTAGCGTCAGGGGGCGCGCGGTACGAGCAGTACTTC	CASSVASGGARYEQYF
TRBV18	TRBD1	NA	TRBJ2-5	TGTGCCAGCTCACCGCGACAGGGGTCGGGGGAGACCCAGTACTTC	CASSPRQGSGETQYF
TRBV9	NA	NA	TRBJ2-2	TGTGCCAGCAATATCCGGGACACCGGGGAGCTGTTTTTT	CASNIRDTGELFF
TRBV5-1	NA	NA	TRBJ1-4	TGCGCCAGCAGCTTGATGGGGGCGAATGAAAAACTGTTTTTT	CASSLMGANEKLFF
TRBV29-1	NA	NA	TRBJ2-7	TGCAGCGTTGAGGGGAGCTCCTACGAGCAGTACTTC	CSVEGSSYEQYF
TRBV19	NA	NA	TRBJ1-4	TGTGCCAGTAGTGTTACAGATGCAACTAATGAAAAACTGTTTTTT	CASSVTDATNEKLFF
TRBV19	NA	NA	TRBJ2-3	TGTGCCAGTAGTATTGGCAGGGTTGCAGATACGCAGTATTTT	CASSIGRVADTQYF
TRBV18	TRBD1	few	TRBJ2-7	TGTGCCAGCTCCCCCGGGACAGGGTATACCAAGCAGTACTTC	CASSPGTGYTKQYF
TRBV9	TRBD1	NA	TRBJ2-5	TGTGCCAGCAGCGGGGGGGACAGGGTCCAAGAGACCCAGTACTTC	CASSGGDRVQETQYF
TRBV10-2	TRBD2	NA	TRBJ2-3	TGCGCCAGCAGTGAGGGGACTAGCGACTCGCGGGATACGCAGTATTTT	CASSEGTSDSRDTQYF
TRBV5-4	TRBD1	NA	TRBJ1-3	TGTGCCAGCAGCCCGGACAGGCGTGGAAACACCATATATTTT	CASSPDRRGNTIYF
TRBV5-1	TRBD1	NA	TRBJ1-2	TGCGCCAGCAGCTTGACAGGGGATTTTGGCTACACCTTC	CASSLTGDFGYTF
TRBV9	NA	NA	TRBJ2-1	TGTGCCAGCAGCCCCGAGACTCGATCCAATGAGCAGTTCTTC	CASSPETRSNEQFF